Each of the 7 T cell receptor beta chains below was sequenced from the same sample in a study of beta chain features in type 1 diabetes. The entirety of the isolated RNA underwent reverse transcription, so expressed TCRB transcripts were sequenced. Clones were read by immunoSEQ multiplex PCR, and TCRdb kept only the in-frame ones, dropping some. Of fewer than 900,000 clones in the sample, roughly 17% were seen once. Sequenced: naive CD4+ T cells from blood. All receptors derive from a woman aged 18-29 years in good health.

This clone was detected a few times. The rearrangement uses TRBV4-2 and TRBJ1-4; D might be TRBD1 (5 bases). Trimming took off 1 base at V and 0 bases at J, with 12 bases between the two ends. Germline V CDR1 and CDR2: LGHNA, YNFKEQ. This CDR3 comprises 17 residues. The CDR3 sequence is CASSQVLGAATNEKLFF. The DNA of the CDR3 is TGTGCCAGCAGCCAAGTTTTAGGGGCCGCAACTAATGAAAAACTGTTTTTT.

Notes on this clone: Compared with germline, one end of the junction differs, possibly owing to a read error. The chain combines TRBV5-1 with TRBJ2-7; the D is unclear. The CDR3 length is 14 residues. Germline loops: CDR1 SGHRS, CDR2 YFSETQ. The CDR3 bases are TGCGCCAGCAGCTCTTCTAGTGAAGGCTACAAGCAGTACTTC. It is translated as CASSSSSEGYKQYF.

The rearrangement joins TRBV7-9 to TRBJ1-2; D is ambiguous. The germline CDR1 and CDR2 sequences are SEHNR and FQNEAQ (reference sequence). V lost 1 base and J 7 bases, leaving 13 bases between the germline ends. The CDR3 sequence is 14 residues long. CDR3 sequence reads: CASSLETRSGGYTF. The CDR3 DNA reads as TGTGCCAGCAGCTTAGAAACTCGGAGTGGTGGCTACACCTTC. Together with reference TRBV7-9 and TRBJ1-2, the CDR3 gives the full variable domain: DTGVSQNPRHKITKRGQNVTFRCDPISEHNRLYWYRQTLGQGPEFLTYFQNEAQLEKSRLLSDRFSAERPKGSFSTLEIQRTEQGDSAMYLCASSLETRSGGYTFGSGTRLTVV.

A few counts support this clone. CDR3 nucleotides: TGTGCCAGTAGTATCGGCAGGGACTACGAGCAGTACTTC. Encoded protein: CASSIGRDYEQYF. This chain joins TRBV19 and TRBJ2-7; perhaps TRBD1 as D (5 bases). V shed 3 bases and J shed 3 bases, with 9 bases lying between them. Per germline, CDR1 LNHDA and CDR2 SQIVND (reference sequence). The CDR3 consists of 13 residues. Combining the CDR3 with reference TRBV19 and TRBJ2-7 gives the whole variable domain DGGITQSPKYLFRKEGQNVTLSCEQNLNHDAMYWYRQDPGQGLRLIYYSQIVNDFQKGDIAEGYSVSREKKESFPLTVTSAQKNPTAFYLCASSIGRDYEQYFGPGTRLTVT.

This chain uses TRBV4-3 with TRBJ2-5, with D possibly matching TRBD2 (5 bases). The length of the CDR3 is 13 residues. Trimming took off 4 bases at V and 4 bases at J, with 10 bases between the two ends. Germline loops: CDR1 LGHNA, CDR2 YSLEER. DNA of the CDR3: TGCGCCAGCAGCCCCGGACTGGCAGAGACCCAGTACTTC. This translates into CASSPGLAETQYF.

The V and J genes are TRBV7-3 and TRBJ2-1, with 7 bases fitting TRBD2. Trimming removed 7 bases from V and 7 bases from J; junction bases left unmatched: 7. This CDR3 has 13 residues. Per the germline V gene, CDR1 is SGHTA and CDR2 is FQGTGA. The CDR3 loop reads CASKAGNRNEQFF. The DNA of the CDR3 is TGTGCCAGCAAAGCGGGAAATAGGAATGAGCAGTTCTTC.

CDR3 nucleotide sequence: TGCGCCAGCGCTCAACAGGGGTGGAGGGACAATGAGCAGTTCTTC. Translated, it gives CASAQQGWRDNEQFF. The V and J genes are TRBV5-1 and TRBJ2-1; D might be TRBD1 (7 bases). Germline CDR1 reads SGHRS; CDR2 reads YFSETQ. CDR3 length: 15 residues. V was cut by 7 bases and J by 5 bases, with 19 bases left in between.